The next 8 T cell receptor beta chains were all read from a single sample in a study of blood T cell repertoires in COVID-19 (dated by TCRdb to between 2020 and 2021). The library relied on the immunoSEQ multiplex PCR assay. TCRdb mirrors the immuneACCESS table, restricted to in-frame sequences. Some clones are absent from its copies; in checked studies, under half trace to an unresolved V gene, and the reason for the others is unknown. The sample table shows a few hundred thousand clones, and 75% to 90% are seen once. Together, the top ten hold 0.94% of the sample. The source material was peripheral blood. These TCRs come from a woman aged 40 to 50 who had recovered from COVID-19.

This chain links TRBV18 with TRBJ2-2, with a weak D call TRBD1 (5 bases). With 2 bases removed from V and 5 bases from J, the gap between germline ends came to 12 bases. This CDR3 is 15 amino acids long. CDR1 is KGHSH and CDR2 is LQKENI in the germline V gene. The CDR3 DNA is TGTGCCAGCTCACCAGCCACAGGTGGAACCGGGGAGCTGTTTTTT. Its translation is CASSPATGGTGELFF.

The V call is TRBV3-1 (or the pseudogene TRBV3-2), the J call TRBJ2-4; no clear D gene. Germline assignment: CDR1 LGHDT and CDR2 YNNKEL (reference sequence). CDR3 length equals 15 residues. V was cut by 0 bases and J by 0 bases, with 6 bases left in between. The DNA of the CDR3 is TGTGCCAGCAGCCAAGAGTCTCTAGCCAAAAACATTCAGTACTTC. Translating it yields CASSQESLAKNIQYF.

The chain employs TRBV28 and TRBJ1-3; 9 bases are shared with TRBD1. Germline CDR1 and CDR2: MDHEN and SYDVKM. The CDR3 covers 15 residues. V gave up 2 bases and J gave up 4 bases; unmatched junction bases: 3. As DNA, the CDR3 is TGTGCCAGCAGTTTACCCGGGACAGGGGGAAACACCATATATTTT. Translating gives CASSLPGTGGNTIYF.

The V gene is TRBV7-2, the J gene TRBJ2-3; D possibly corresponds to TRBD1 (5 bases). The CDR3 is made up of 14 amino acids. Germline V gene sequence: CDR1 SGHTA, CDR2 FQGNSA. V lost 3 bases to trimming and J lost 6 bases, with 13 bases between them. The CDR3 nucleotides are TGTGCCAGCAGCTTTAGTAGGGGTCACGATACGCAGTATTTT. Its protein product is CASSFSRGHDTQYF.

The chain couples TRBV28 to TRBJ1-1; TRBD1 matches 7 bases. Per germline, CDR1 MDHEN and CDR2 SYDVKM. The CDR3 is 13 residues long. The V and J ends lost 6 bases and 8 bases, in that order; junction bases with no gene match: 9. The CDR3 sequence: CASRYGTEPEAFF. The CDR3, as DNA: TGTGCCAGCAGATACGGGACAGAACCAGAAGCTTTCTTT.

This clone was detected only once. This chain links TRBV6-1 with TRBJ2-3; possibly TRBD2 for D (6 bases). CDR1 and CDR2 (germline): MNHNS, SASEGT. This CDR3 spans 13 amino acids. The germline V and J ends were trimmed by 1 base and 4 bases, with 6 bases remaining between them. In DNA, the CDR3 is TGTGCCAGCAGTGAAGGGGGGGCAGATACGCAGTATTTT. Encoded protein: CASSEGGADTQYF.

The chain carries TRBV6-1 and TRBJ1-5, with D possibly being TRBD1 (5 bases). The germline V gene encodes CDR1 MNHNS and CDR2 SASEGT. V lost 4 bases and J 2 bases, leaving 21 bases between the germline ends. The CDR3 has 18 amino acids. Written as DNA, the CDR3 is TGTGCCAGCAGTGGGGGGGGTCCATATCCCCTGGGCAATCAGCCCCAGCATTTT. This codes for CASSGGGPYPLGNQPQHF.

CDR3 bases: TGTGCCAGCAGCGTAGGGACTGCGGGAGGCAATGAGCAGTTCTTC. Translation gives CASSVGTAGGNEQFF. The chain is built from TRBV9 and TRBJ2-1, with 8 bases fitting TRBD2. CDR3 length: 15 amino acids. CDR1 is SGDLS, CDR2 YYNGEE, per germline. V trimming: 0 bases; J trimming: 6 bases; junction bases outside the gene matches: 5.